This TCR beta chain was sequenced during a study of spatial heterogeneity in lung cancer. Whole-study findings and limits: Among blood samples, ubiquitous expanded tumor TCRs appeared more at resection than at follow-up.

Stated time point: sample taken at primary tumor resection. Whole RNA was taken from tumor, nontumor lung or frozen PBMC; it was then sequenced unsorted. Donation came from about 72 patients with untreated early-stage non-small cell lung cancer. TCRdb fed the 5' RACE reads into MiXCR, producing one record per CDR3 protein. The sample yields about 95,000 distinct CDR3 sequences, over 8.5% seen once. Note on this clonotype: Its antigen remains unidentified.

CDR1 is SGHAT, CDR2 FQNNGV, per germline. This CDR3 comprises 15 residues. V dropped 5 bases and J dropped 3; count of bases not matched to a gene: 4. The sample in question was PBMCs, obtained at surgery. This TCR was recovered from a male donor with early-stage non-small cell lung cancer. The J gene is TRBJ2-3, the V gene TRBV11-2, with TRBD1 matching 11 bases. The chain's CDR3 is CASSRTGGKTDTQYF. In DNA, the CDR3 is TGTGCCAGCAGCCGGACAGGGGGCAAGACAGATACGCAGTATTTT.